The 11 T cell receptor beta chains below were found in one sample sequenced in a study of Graves' ophthalmopathy and Graves' hyperthyroidism. Scientists amplified the TCR beta CDR3 regions from RNA transcripts. In the first round, RT-PCR was carried out with HTBI primers, and a multiplex PCR formed the second round. One entry per CDR3 protein results from TCRdb running MiXCR on the multiplex PCR reads. The table shows 400,000 or so distinct CDR3 sequences, with about 15% occurring only once. Sequenced sample: peripheral blood. Source of these receptors: an adult woman with stable Graves' hyperthyroidism.

Ten or more counts support this clonotype. CDR3 residues: CSVLQGEAFF. The CDR3, as DNA: TGCAGCGTCCTACAGGGGGAAGCTTTCTTT. The V gene is TRBV29-1, the J gene TRBJ1-1; 7 nucleotides align to TRBD1. Trimming at V came to 6 bases and at J to 8 bases, leaving 3 bases not matched to a gene. The germline V gene has CDR1 SQVTM and CDR2 ANQGSEA. This CDR3 is 10 amino acids long.

This clonotype was found many times. This chain links TRBV5-1 with TRBJ1-1; D is unclear. The germline CDR1 and CDR2 sequences are SGHRS and YFSETQ. This CDR3 contains 15 residues. V lost 0 bases to trimming and J lost 1 base, with 10 bases between them. The CDR3 nucleotides read TGCGCCAGCAGCTTGGCCTTCACCGGGAACACTGAAGCTTTCTTT. Protein product: CASSLAFTGNTEAFF.

At least ten counts were recorded for this clonotype. The rearrangement links TRBV20-1 to TRBJ2-7; weak D call: TRBD2 (6 bases). From germline, CDR1 is DFQATT and CDR2 SNEGSKA (reference sequence). This CDR3 is 14 amino acids long. V shed 0 bases and J shed 5 bases, with 14 bases lying between them. CDR3 amino acids: CSARDWRGEDEQYF. For the CDR3, the DNA is TGCAGTGCTAGAGATTGGCGCGGGGAGGACGAGCAGTACTTC.

This clonotype was picked up one time. A much larger clone sits a single nucleotide away, making a read error possible. J is TRBJ1-2 and V is TRBV9; TRBD1 matches 8 bases. Germline CDR1 and CDR2: SGDLS and YYNGEE. This CDR3 comprises 16 residues. CDR3 residues: CASSAREGQAYYGHTF. The DNA of the CDR3 is TGTGCCAGCAGTGCCCGGGAGGGACAGGCCTACTATGGCCACACCTTC. The whole variable domain, remainder taken from reference TRBV9 and TRBJ1-2, is DSGVTQTPKHLITATGQRVTLRCSPRSGDLSVYWYQQSLDQGLQFLIQYYNGEERAKGNILERFSAQQFPDLHSELNLSSLELGDSALYFCASSAREGQAYYGHTFGSGTRLTVV.

This clonotype has a handful of counts. The chain recombines TRBV30 with TRBJ2-1, with 12 bases identical to TRBD2. This CDR3 is 16 amino acids long. V trimming: 4 bases; J trimming: 7 bases; junction bases outside the gene matches: 11. Germline lookup yields CDR1 GTSNPN and CDR2 SVGIG (reference sequence). CDR3 region: CAWTQKGLAGLNEQFF. The CDR3 DNA sequence: TGTGCCTGGACGCAAAAAGGACTAGCGGGATTGAATGAGCAGTTCTTC.

This sequence joins TRBV6-2 or TRBV6-3 and TRBJ1-5, with D maybe TRBD1 (6 bases). The CDR3 loop spans 14 amino acids. The germline V gene encodes CDR1 MNHEY and CDR2 SVGEGT. The germline V and J ends were trimmed by 5 bases and 5 bases, with 13 bases remaining between them. CDR3 coding DNA: TGTGCCAGCAGTCGCCAGGGGATAGATCAGCCCCAGCATTTT. This gives the protein CASSRQGIDQPQHF.

At least ten counts were recorded for this clonotype. The chain has TRBV11-2 and TRBJ2-7, with TRBD2 matching 7 bases. The CDR3 runs 15 residues. Trimming cost V 5 bases and J 2 bases; bases outside gene matches: 9. Looked up from germline, CDR1 is SGHAT and CDR2 is FQNNGV. The DNA for the CDR3 is TGTGCCAGCAGCGAGAGTTGGGGGGGGGCCTACGAGCAGTACTTC. This encodes CASSESWGGAYEQYF.

This clonotype was detected many times. The chain couples TRBV5-1 to TRBJ1-1; TRBD1 might be the D (6 bases). The germline V gene encodes CDR1 SGHRS and CDR2 YFSETQ. The V and J ends lost 0 bases and 5 bases respectively, with 17 bases between them. The CDR3 has 16 amino acids. CDR3 sequence: CASSLAAGAGSTEAFF. As DNA, the CDR3 is TGCGCCAGCAGCTTGGCCGCAGGGGCGGGATCAACTGAAGCTTTCTTT.

The chain links TRBV6-5 to TRBJ2-2, with TRBD1 matching 9 bases. The CDR3 extends over 16 amino acids. Unmatched junction bases numbered 4, after V lost 3 bases and J lost 2 bases. Germline V gives CDR1 MNHEY, CDR2 SVGAGI. The DNA of the CDR3 is TGTGCCAGCAGTTATTTGGGACAGGGAAACACCGGGGAGCTGTTTTTT. Amino acid sequence: CASSYLGQGNTGELFF.

This clonotype came up many times. The chain uses TRBV12-3 or TRBV12-4 and TRBJ1-5, with D maybe TRBD1 (5 bases). The CDR3 totals 17 residues. V gave up 4 bases and J gave up 3 bases, with 19 bases separating them. The CDR3 sequence: CASSWWGLGEHNQPQHF. The CDR3 DNA follows: TGTGCCAGCAGTTGGTGGGGGTTAGGAGAACACAATCAGCCCCAGCATTTT.

This clonotype was recorded many times. V is TRBV28 and J is TRBJ2-7; D unclear. The CDR3 runs 12 residues. From germline, CDR1 is MDHEN and CDR2 SYDVKM. Trimming took off 7 bases at V and 4 bases at J, with 11 bases between the two ends. The CDR3 here is CASTADVYEQYF. The CDR3 nucleotides are TGTGCCAGCACCGCAGACGTATACGAGCAGTACTTC.